Below, 26 T cell receptor beta chains from the same sample are listed, as sequenced in a study of OX40 agonist ivuxolimab in advanced cancers. TCRdb's table, derived via immunoSEQ multiplex PCR, lists solely in-frame clones and lacks some. The repertoire holds 77,000 or so clones, 75% to 95% seen once, with approximately 0.41% in the top ten. The sample in question was CD4+ or CD8+ T cells sorted from blood, obtained in a trial of the OX40 agonist ivuxolimab. These receptors were obtained from an adult with an advanced solid tumor such as melanoma, head and neck, liver or kidney cancer.

V usage is TRBV29-1 and J usage is TRBJ2-1; the match to TRBD2 covers 9 bases. Germline V gene data show CDR1 as SQVTM and CDR2 as ANQGSEA. J gave up 7 bases and V 7 bases, and 11 bases lay outside the gene matches. The CDR3 is 14 residues long. The CDR3 reads CSASIAGVGNEQFF. CDR3 bases: TGCAGCGCGTCAATAGCGGGAGTTGGAAATGAGCAGTTCTTC.

The chain couples TRBV5-1 to TRBJ2-1; 8 bases match TRBD2. The CDR3 covers 16 residues. Per the germline V gene, CDR1 is SGHRS and CDR2 is YFSETQ. Trimming cost V 0 bases and J 9 bases; bases outside gene matches: 11. CDR3 sequence: CASSLGAIAGRSEQFF. The CDR3 bases are TGCGCCAGCAGCTTGGGGGCTATAGCGGGAAGGAGTGAGCAGTTCTTC.

The chain links TRBV7-2 to TRBJ2-7, with D perhaps TRBD2 (5 bases). The CDR3 length is 13 residues. V was clipped by 5 bases and J by 3 bases, with 11 bases between them. Germline loops: CDR1 SGHTA, CDR2 FQGNSA. CDR3 in amino acids: CASSRLPSYEQYF. The CDR3 region has the DNA TGTGCCAGCAGCCGACTACCAAGCTACGAGCAGTACTTC.

This rearrangement joins TRBV7-6 to TRBJ1-2; D is unclear. The CDR3 is made up of 13 amino acids. Trimming left V 0 bases short and J 8 bases short, with 10 bases between. CDR1 and CDR2 from the germline V gene are SGHVS and FNYEAQ. The CDR3, as DNA: TGTGCCAGCAGCTTAGCGTCATGGATGGGCTACACCTTC. Protein: CASSLASWMGYTF.

This chain uses TRBV4-1 with TRBJ2-5; TRBD2 agrees at 9 bases. V lost 1 base, J lost 7 bases, and 16 bases stayed unmatched. Germline CDR1 MGHRA, CDR2 YSYEKL. The CDR3 length is 18 residues. The CDR3 loop reads CASSQVLGLAYEKGTQYF. CDR3 DNA sequence: TGCGCCAGCAGCCAAGTTCTCGGACTAGCGTACGAAAAGGGGACCCAGTACTTC.

This clone came up a few times. The chain carries TRBV30 and TRBJ1-1; weak D call: TRBD1 (6 bases). Germline CDR1 is GTSNPN and CDR2 is SVGIG (reference sequence). There are 13 residues in the CDR3. This CDR3 reads CASRGQGNTEAFF. For the CDR3, the DNA is TGTGCTTCCCGGGGGCAGGGGAACACTGAAGCTTTCTTT.

The chain links TRBV6-1 to TRBJ2-3; D remains unclear. Trimming pared 6 bases from V and 1 base from J, leaving 11 bases between. The length of the CDR3 is 14 residues. Germline loops: CDR1 MNHNS, CDR2 SASEGT. The CDR3 is CASRPGGGTDTQYF. The CDR3 DNA follows: TGTGCCAGCAGGCCCGGTGGGGGCACAGATACGCAGTATTTT.

The V and J genes are TRBV25-1 and TRBJ2-1; 11 nucleotides line up with TRBD2. Germline V gene data show CDR1 as MGHDK and CDR2 as SYGVNS. The CDR3 has 15 amino acids. J was trimmed by 7 bases and V by 3 bases; bases with no gene match: 5. CDR3: CASSDRRLAGNEQFF. CDR3 sequence (DNA): TGTGCCAGCAGTGACCGGAGACTAGCGGGGAATGAGCAGTTCTTC.

This clone rates as medium-sized. This chain joins TRBV7-2 and TRBJ1-2; the D is unclear. CDR3 size: 15 residues. V was shortened by 1 base and J by 2 bases, with 11 bases between the two germline ends. Germline-derived CDR1 and CDR2 are SGHTA and FQGNSA. The CDR3 DNA is TGTGCCAGCAGCTTAGTGGCAGGAGCAAACTATGGCTACACCTTC. It yields the protein CASSLVAGANYGYTF.

J is TRBJ1-1 and V is TRBV6-5; 11 bases agree with TRBD1. This CDR3 is built from 14 residues. From germline, CDR1 is MNHEY and CDR2 SVGAGI. Germline trimming cut 6 bases from V and 7 bases from J; bases unmatched to any gene: 7. This CDR3 is CASSPGQGAGEAFF. In DNA form, the CDR3 reads TGTGCCAGCAGCCCTGGACAGGGGGCGGGTGAAGCTTTCTTT.

The chain combines TRBV5-1 with TRBJ2-3; D perhaps matches TRBD2 (5 bases). The CDR3 contains 13 residues. Trimming took off 4 bases at V and 7 bases at J, with 13 bases between the two ends. CDR1 is SGHRS, CDR2 YFSETQ, per germline. The CDR3 bases are TGCGCCAGCAGCCCGGGAACTAGTAATACGCAGTATTTT. Translated, it gives CASSPGTSNTQYF.

This chain connects TRBV29-1 to TRBJ1-2, with a possible D match to TRBD1 (6 bases). The CDR3 covers 12 residues. V dropped 4 bases and J dropped 6 bases, with 12 bases sitting between them. Germline V gives CDR1 SQVTM, CDR2 ANQGSEA. CDR3 in amino acids: CSVGGDTHGYTF. The CDR3 nucleotides read TGCAGCGTTGGTGGGGACACCCATGGCTACACCTTC.

Only one count was recorded for this clone. The gene calls are TRBV4-2 and TRBJ2-3; D gene uncertain. With 3 bases removed from V and 4 bases from J, the gap between germline ends came to 11 bases. Germline lookup yields CDR1 LGHNA and CDR2 YNFKEQ. There are 14 residues in the CDR3. This CDR3 is CASSQVSRSDTQYF. The CDR3 bases are TGTGCCAGCAGCCAGGTTTCGAGATCAGATACGCAGTATTTT.

The chain is built from TRBV11-2 and TRBJ2-7; D possibly corresponds to TRBD1 (6 bases). CDR3 length: 13 residues. The germline gives CDR1 SGHAT, CDR2 FQNNGV. V was shortened by 3 bases and J by 7 bases, with 13 bases between the two germline ends. The CDR3 reads CASSFLGAREQYF. DNA of the CDR3: TGTGCCAGCAGCTTCCTGGGGGCGCGGGAGCAGTACTTC.

In the case of this clone: One end of the junction varies from germline; a read error may be responsible. The chain couples TRBV19 to TRBJ2-7, with TRBD1 identical over 8 bases. Germline V gives CDR1 LNHDA, CDR2 SQIVND (reference sequence). This CDR3 has 13 amino acids. The CDR3 DNA is TGTGCCAGTAGTAAGGACAGGGAATACGGGCAGTACTTC. This codes for CASSKDREYGQYF.

V gene TRBV23-1 combines with J gene TRBJ2-7; no reliable D call. TRBV23-1 is known as an ORF, though its function is uncertain. Trimming left V 6 bases short and J 3 bases short, with 12 bases between. CDR3 size: 13 residues. The CDR3 nucleotides are TGCGCCAGCAGCCCTGAGGACGACTACGAGCAGTACTTC. It is translated as CASSPEDDYEQYF.

V and J are TRBV30 and TRBJ2-3; 8 bases agree with TRBD2. The V and J ends lost 1 base and 6 bases, in that order; junction bases with no gene match: 6. This CDR3 has 14 amino acids. Germline V CDR1 and CDR2: GTSNPN, SVGIG (reference sequence). In DNA form, the CDR3 reads TGTGCCTGGAGTGCAAGAGCGGGGGTTGATACGCAGTATTTT. Translation: CAWSARAGVDTQYF. The full variable domain, rest sourced from reference TRBV30 and TRBJ2-3, is SQTIHQWPATLVQPVGSPLSLECTVEGTSNPNLYWYRQAAGRGLQLLFYSVGIGQISSEVPQNLSASRPQDRQFILSSKKLLLSDSGFYLCAWSARAGVDTQYFGPGTRLTVL.

The V gene is TRBV18, the J gene TRBJ2-3, with 9 bases identical to TRBD2. The V segment lost 3 bases and the J segment 1 base; nucleotides outside the gene matches: 8. Per the germline V gene, CDR1 is KGHSH and CDR2 is LQKENI. This CDR3 is built from 17 residues. CDR3 sequence reads: CASSPLAGYGGTDTQYF. CDR3 nucleotides: TGTGCCAGCTCACCGCTAGCGGGATATGGTGGCACAGATACGCAGTATTTT.

The genes are TRBV9 and TRBJ2-1; a weak D match, TRBD2 (5 bases). There are 15 residues in the CDR3. Germline V lookup: CDR1 SGDLS, CDR2 YYNGEE. The V gene lost 0 bases and the J gene lost 9 bases, with 16 bases spanning the gap. The DNA for the CDR3 is TGTGCCAGCAGCGTAGAACCCCCCCCTCGGGGTGAGCAGTTCTTC. Translated: CASSVEPPPRGEQFF.

CDR3 region: CASSIVGRDRYDGYTF. CDR3 nucleotides: TGTGCCAGTAGTATAGTTGGCCGGGACAGGTACGATGGCTACACCTTC. This chain joins TRBV19 and TRBJ1-2; 8 bases match TRBD1. The germline V gene has CDR1 LNHDA and CDR2 SQIVND (reference sequence). Trimming at V came to 1 base and at J to 6 bases, leaving 10 bases not matched to a gene. There are 16 residues in the CDR3.

The chain carries TRBV7-8 and TRBJ1-1; 9 nucleotides match TRBD1. The V and J ends lost 5 bases and 7 bases, in that order; junction bases with no gene match: 8. Germline CDR1 SGHVS, CDR2 FQNEAQ. The CDR3 is 14 amino acids. DNA for the CDR3: TGTGCCAGCAGCCTAGGGACAGGGACCATTGAAGCTTTCTTT. Translated, it gives CASSLGTGTIEAFF.

The chain recombines TRBV7-3 with TRBJ2-3; 12 bases line up with TRBD1. Germline loops: CDR1 SGHTA, CDR2 FQGTGA. The V and J ends lost 4 bases and 6 bases, in that order; junction bases with no gene match: 11. The CDR3 sequence is 17 residues long. The CDR3 loop reads CASSWRAGTGGADTQYF. The CDR3 DNA reads as TGTGCCAGCAGCTGGAGAGCCGGGACAGGGGGCGCGGATACGCAGTATTTT.

This sequence joins TRBV30 and TRBJ1-6, with unresolved D. The CDR3 has 14 residues. Germline V gene sequence: CDR1 GTSNPN, CDR2 SVGIG (reference sequence). Trimming shortened V by 3 bases and J by 1 base, and 7 bases separated the two germline ends. The CDR3 spells CAWRVSSYNSPLHF. As DNA, the CDR3 is TGTGCCTGGAGAGTGTCGTCCTATAATTCACCCCTCCACTTT.

Here the CDR3 reads CASLGGGRRNQPQHF. CDR3 nucleotide sequence: TGTGCCAGCTTGGGTGGGGGCCGCCGGAATCAGCCCCAGCATTTT. V is TRBV28 and J is TRBJ1-5; TRBD1 might be the D (6 bases). The CDR3 length is 15 residues. V lost 8 bases and J lost 4, with 18 bases in between. CDR1 is MDHEN, CDR2 SYDVKM, per germline.

V usage is TRBV28 and J usage is TRBJ1-1; D gene uncertain. V lost 3 bases, J lost 1 base, and 3 bases lay in between. This CDR3 comprises 12 residues. Germline V gene sequence: CDR1 MDHEN, CDR2 SYDVKM. The CDR3 coding sequence is TGTGCCAGCAGTTTGGGGAACACTGAAGCTTTCTTT. This translates into CASSLGNTEAFF. Full variable domain (missing parts from reference TRBV28 and TRBJ1-1): DVKVTQSSRYLVKRTGEKVFLECVQDMDHENMFWYRQDPGLGLRLIYFSYDVKMKEKGDIPEGYSVSREKKERFSLILESASTNQTSMYLCASSLGNTEAFFGQGTRLTVV.

The chain joins TRBV10-3 to TRBJ1-3; the D is unclear. Trimming removed 3 bases from V and 3 bases from J, with 9 bases in between. The germline CDR1 and CDR2 sequences are ENHRY and SYGVKD. The CDR3 has 14 amino acids. The DNA of the CDR3 is TGTGCCATCAGTGATGAAAGAGGTGGAAACACCATATATTTT. This translates into CAISDERGGNTIYF.